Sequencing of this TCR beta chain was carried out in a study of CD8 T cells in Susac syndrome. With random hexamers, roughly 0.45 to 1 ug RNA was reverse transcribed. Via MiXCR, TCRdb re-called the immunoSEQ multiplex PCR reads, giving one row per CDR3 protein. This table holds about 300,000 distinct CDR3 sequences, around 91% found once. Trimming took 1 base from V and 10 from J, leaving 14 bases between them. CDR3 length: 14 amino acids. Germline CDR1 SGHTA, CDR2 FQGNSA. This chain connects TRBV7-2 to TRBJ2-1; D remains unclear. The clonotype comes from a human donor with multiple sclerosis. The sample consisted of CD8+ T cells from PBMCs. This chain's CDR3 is CASSLGSPPGEQFF. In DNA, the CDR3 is TGTGCCAGCAGCTTAGGTAGCCCCCCTGGAGAGCAGTTCTTC.